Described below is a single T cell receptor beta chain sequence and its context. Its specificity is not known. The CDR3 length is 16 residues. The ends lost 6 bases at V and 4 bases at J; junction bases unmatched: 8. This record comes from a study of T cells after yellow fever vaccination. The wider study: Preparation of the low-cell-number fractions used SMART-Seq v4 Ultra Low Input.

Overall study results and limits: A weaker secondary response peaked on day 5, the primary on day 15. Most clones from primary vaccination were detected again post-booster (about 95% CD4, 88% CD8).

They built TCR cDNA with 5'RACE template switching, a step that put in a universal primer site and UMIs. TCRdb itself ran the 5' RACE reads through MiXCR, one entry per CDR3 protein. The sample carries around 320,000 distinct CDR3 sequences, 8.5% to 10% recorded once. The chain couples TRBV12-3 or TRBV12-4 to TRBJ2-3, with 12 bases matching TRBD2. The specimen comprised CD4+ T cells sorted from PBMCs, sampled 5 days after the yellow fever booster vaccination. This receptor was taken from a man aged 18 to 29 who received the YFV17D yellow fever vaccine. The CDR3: CASSSQLAGGPDTQYF. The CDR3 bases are TGTGCCAGCAGCTCCCAACTAGCGGGGGGCCCAGATACGCAGTATTTT.